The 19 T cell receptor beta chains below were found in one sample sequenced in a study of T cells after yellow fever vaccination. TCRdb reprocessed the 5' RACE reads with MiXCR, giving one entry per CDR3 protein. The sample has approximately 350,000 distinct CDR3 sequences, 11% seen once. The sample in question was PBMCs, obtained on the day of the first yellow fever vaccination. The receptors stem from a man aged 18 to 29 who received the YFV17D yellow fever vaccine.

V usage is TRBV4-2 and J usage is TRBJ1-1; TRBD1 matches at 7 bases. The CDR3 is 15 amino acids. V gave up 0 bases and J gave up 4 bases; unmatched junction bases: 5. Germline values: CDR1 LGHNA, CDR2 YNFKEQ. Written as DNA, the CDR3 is TGTGCCAGCAGCCAAGAAGGGGCAGGGGGCACTGAAGCTTTCTTT. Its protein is CASSQEGAGGTEAFF.

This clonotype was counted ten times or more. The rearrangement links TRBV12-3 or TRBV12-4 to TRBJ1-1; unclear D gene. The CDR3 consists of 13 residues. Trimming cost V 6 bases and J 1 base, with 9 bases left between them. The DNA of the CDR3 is TGTGCCAGCAGCTTACAACCGAACACTGAAGCTTTCTTT. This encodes CASSLQPNTEAFF.

The CDR3 sequence: CASSRTGGIQETQYF. DNA for the CDR3: TGTGCCAGCAGCCGGACAGGGGGGATCCAAGAGACCCAGTACTTC. V gene TRBV7-2 combines with J gene TRBJ2-5; 10 bases are shared with TRBD1. Germline lookup yields CDR1 SGHTA and CDR2 FQGNSA. The CDR3 has 15 amino acids. After removal of 5 bases from V and 1 base from J, the junction contained 4 bases not matched to a gene.

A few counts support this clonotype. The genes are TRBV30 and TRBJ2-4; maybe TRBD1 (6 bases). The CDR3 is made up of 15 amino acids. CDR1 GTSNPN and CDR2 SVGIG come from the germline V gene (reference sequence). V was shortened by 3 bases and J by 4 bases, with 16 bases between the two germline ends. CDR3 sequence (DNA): TGTGCCTGGAGCGCACCCGGGACACTGAAAAACATTCAGTACTTC. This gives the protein CAWSAPGTLKNIQYF.

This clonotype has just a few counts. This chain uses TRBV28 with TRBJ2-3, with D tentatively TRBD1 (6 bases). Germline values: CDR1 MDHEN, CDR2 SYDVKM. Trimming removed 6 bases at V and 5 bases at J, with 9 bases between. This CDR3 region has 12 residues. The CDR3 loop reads CASSTGLDTQYF. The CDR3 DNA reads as TGTGCCAGCAGCACAGGGCTAGATACGCAGTATTTT. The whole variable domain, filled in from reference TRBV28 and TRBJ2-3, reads DVKVTQSSRYLVKRTGEKVFLECVQDMDHENMFWYRQDPGLGLRLIYFSYDVKMKEKGDIPEGYSVSREKKERFSLILESASTNQTSMYLCASSTGLDTQYFGPGTRLTVL.

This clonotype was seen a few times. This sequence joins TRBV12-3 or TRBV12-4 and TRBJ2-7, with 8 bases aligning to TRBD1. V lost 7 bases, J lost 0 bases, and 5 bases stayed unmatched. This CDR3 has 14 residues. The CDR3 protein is CASMPGQVSYEQYF. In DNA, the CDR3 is TGTGCCAGCATGCCGGGACAGGTCTCCTACGAGCAGTACTTC.

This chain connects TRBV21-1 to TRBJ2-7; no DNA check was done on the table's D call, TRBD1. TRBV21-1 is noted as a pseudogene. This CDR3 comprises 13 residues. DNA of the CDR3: TGTGCCAGCAAACCGGGACAGGTTGAAGAGCAGTACTTC. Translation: CASKPGQVEEQYF.

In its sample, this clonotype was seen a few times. In nucleotides, the CDR3 is TGTGCCACCAGCAGAGAACAGGGCCAAGAGACCCAGTACTTC. Translating gives CATSREQGQETQYF. This chain uses TRBV15 with TRBJ2-5; D possibly corresponds to TRBD1 (6 bases). This CDR3 is 14 amino acids long. Germline V CDR1 and CDR2: LNHNV, YYDKDF (reference sequence). The V end was cut by 0 bases, the J end by 1 base, with 6 bases between.

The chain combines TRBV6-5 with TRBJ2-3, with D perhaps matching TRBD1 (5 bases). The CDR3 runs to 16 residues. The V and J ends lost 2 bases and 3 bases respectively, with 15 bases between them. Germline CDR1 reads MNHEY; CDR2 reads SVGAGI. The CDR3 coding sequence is TGTGCCAGCAGTTACGGCGTCAGGGTTGGGACAGATACGCAGTATTTT. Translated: CASSYGVRVGTDTQYF.

For the CDR3, the DNA is TGCGCCAGCAGCTTCGGGACTAGCGGGGGGATTGAGACCCAGTACTTC. Residues: CASSFGTSGGIETQYF. The V gene is TRBV5-1, the J gene TRBJ2-5; TRBD2 matches 15 bases. Germline V gene data show CDR1 as SGHRS and CDR2 as YFSETQ. The CDR3 runs 16 residues. V trimming: 2 bases; J trimming: 5 bases; junction bases outside the gene matches: 4.

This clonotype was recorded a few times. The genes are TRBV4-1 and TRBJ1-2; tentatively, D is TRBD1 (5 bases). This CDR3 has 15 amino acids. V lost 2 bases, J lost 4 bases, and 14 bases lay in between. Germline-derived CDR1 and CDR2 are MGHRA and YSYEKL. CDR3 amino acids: CASSQTTGTSYGYTF. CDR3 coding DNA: TGCGCCAGCAGCCAAACGACCGGGACCTCCTATGGCTACACCTTC.

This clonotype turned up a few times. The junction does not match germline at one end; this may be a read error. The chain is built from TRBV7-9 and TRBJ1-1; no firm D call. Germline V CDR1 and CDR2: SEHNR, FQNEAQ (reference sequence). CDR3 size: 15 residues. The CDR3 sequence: CASSIYTAMNAEAFF. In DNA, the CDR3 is TGTGCCAGCAGCATTTACACGGCAATGAACGCTGAAGCTTTCTTT.

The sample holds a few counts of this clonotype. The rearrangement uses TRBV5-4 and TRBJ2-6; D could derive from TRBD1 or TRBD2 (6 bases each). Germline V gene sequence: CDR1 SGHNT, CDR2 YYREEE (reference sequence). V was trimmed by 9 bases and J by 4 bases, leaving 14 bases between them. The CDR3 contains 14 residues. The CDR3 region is CATYRGTGANVLTF. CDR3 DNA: TGTGCCACTTACCGGGGGACAGGGGCCAACGTCCTGACTTTC.

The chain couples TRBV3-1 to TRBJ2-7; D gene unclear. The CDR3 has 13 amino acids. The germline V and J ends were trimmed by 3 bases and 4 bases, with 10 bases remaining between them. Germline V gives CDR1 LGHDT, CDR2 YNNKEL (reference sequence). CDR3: CASSQTSLYEQYF. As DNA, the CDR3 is TGTGCCAGCAGCCAGACGTCCCTATACGAGCAGTACTTC.

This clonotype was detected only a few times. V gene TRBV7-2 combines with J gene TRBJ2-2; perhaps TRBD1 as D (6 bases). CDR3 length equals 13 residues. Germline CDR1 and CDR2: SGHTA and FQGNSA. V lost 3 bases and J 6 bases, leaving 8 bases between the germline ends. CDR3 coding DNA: TGTGCCAGCAGCTTCGGGACATCCGGGGAGCTGTTTTTT. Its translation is CASSFGTSGELFF. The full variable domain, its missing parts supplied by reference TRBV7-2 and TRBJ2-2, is GAGVSQSPSNKVTEKGKDVELRCDPISGHTALYWYRQSLGQGLEFLIYFQGNSAPDKSGLPSDRFSAERTGGSVSTLTIQRTQQEDSAVYLCASSFGTSGELFFGEGSRLTVL.

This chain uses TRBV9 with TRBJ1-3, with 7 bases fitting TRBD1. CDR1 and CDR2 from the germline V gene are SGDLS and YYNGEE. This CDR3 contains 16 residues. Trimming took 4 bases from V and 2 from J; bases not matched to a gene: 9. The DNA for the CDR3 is TGTGCCAGCAGCCCCAGAGACAGGGCGGCTGGAAACACCATATATTTT. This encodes CASSPRDRAAGNTIYF.

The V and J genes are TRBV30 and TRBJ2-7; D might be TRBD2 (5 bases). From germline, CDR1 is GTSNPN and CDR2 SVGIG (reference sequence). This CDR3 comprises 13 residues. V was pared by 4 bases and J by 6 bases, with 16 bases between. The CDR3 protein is CAWISERSGEQYF. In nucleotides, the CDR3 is TGTGCCTGGATATCAGAACGAAGCGGCGAGCAGTACTTC. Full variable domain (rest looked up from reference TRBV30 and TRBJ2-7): SQTIHQWPATLVQPVGSPLSLECTVEGTSNPNLYWYRQAAGRGLQLLFYSVGIGQISSEVPQNLSASRPQDRQFILSSKKLLLSDSGFYLCAWISERSGEQYFGPGTRLTVT.

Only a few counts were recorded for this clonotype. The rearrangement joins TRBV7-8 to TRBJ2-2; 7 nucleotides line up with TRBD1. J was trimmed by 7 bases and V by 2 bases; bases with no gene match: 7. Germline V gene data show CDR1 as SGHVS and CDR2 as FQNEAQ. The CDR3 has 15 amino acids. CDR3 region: CASSLRQGESGELFF. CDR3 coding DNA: TGTGCCAGCAGCTTACGGCAGGGGGAAAGCGGGGAGCTGTTTTTT.

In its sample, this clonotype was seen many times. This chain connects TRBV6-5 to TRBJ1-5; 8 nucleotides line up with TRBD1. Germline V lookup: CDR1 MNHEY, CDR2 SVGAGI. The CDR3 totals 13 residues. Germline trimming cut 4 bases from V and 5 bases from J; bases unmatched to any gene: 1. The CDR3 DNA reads TGTGCCAGCAGTTCCAGGGGGCATCAGCCCCAGCATTTT. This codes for CASSSRGHQPQHF.